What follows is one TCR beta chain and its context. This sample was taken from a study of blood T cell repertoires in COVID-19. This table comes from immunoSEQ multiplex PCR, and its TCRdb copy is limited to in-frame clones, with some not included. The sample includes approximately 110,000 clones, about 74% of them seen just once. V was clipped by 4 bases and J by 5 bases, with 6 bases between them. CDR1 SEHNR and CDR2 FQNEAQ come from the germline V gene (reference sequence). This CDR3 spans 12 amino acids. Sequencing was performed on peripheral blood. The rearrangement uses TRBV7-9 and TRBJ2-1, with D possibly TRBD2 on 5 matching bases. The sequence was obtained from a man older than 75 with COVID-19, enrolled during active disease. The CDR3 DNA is TGTGCCAGCAGCTCGGGGAACAATGAGCAGTTCTTC. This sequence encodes CASSSGNNEQFF.